A selection of T cell receptor beta chains follows, all from one sample in a study of T-cell reconstitution after alpha-beta-depleted transplantation in children. MiXCR, run by TCRdb on the PCR reads, gives a single entry per CDR3 protein. The sample contains around 200,000 distinct CDR3 sequences, about 6.4% of which appear only once. The specimen was PBMCs from the stem cell graft donor, collected from the stem cell graft. These receptors all come from a human donor who donated a stem cell graft to a child with Wiskott-Aldrich syndrome. The CDR3 runs from the conserved cysteine through the conserved F or W. D genes are given only for firm matches. Clone size, where shown, is once, few, many, or a class for clones that have expanded.

TRBJ1-2	many	TRBV24-1	-	TGTGCCACCAGTGATGGGGGGAACCCGGGGCACTATGGCTACACCTTC	CATSDGGNPGHYGYTF
TRBJ2-3	many	TRBV29-1	-	TGCAGCGGCCTGAACCAGGTCCTCACAGATACGCAGTATTTT	CSGLNQVLTDTQYF
TRBJ1-2	many	TRBV7-9	-	TGTGCCAGCAGCTTGAACACAGGGAACTATGGCTACACCTTC	CASSLNTGNYGYTF
TRBJ2-7	many	TRBV7-8	TRBD2	TGTGCCAGCAGCTCCAGGACTAGCCCAGGGGACGAGCAGTACTTC	CASSSRTSPGDEQYF
TRBJ1-5	-	TRBV15	TRBD1	TGTGCCGCCAGCAGGACAGGATATAGCAATCAGCCCCAGCATTTT	CAASRTGYSNQPQHF
TRBJ2-2	many	TRBV9	TRBD1	TGTGCCAGCAGCAAAACCGTAGGGGGCGCGAAGACCGGGGAGCTGTTTTTT	CASSKTVGGAKTGELFF
TRBJ1-5	-	TRBV11-1	TRBD1	TGTGCCAGCACGACAGGGTATGAACGAGGAGTAAGCAATCAGCCCCAGCATTTT	CASTTGYERGVSNQPQHF
TRBJ2-1	many	TRBV6-1	TRBD1	TGTGCCAGCAGAGAACACAGGGGCGATGAGCAGTTCTTC	CASREHRGDEQFF
TRBJ2-1	many	TRBV20-1	TRBD1	TGCAGTGCTAGAGATCCGTTACAGGGGTCCGGTGAGCAGTTCTTC	CSARDPLQGSGEQFF
TRBJ2-3	many	TRBV3-1	-	TGTGCCAGCAGCCAAGAAGGTCGGGGAACAGATACGCAGTATTTT	CASSQEGRGTDTQYF
TRBJ1-6	many	TRBV7-9	-	TGTGCCAGCAGCTTGCTCGGGACACCCCTCCACTTT	CASSLLGTPLHF
TRBJ1-3	-	TRBV20-1	-	TGCAGTGCTAGACAAGAGGGAAACACCATATATTTT	CSARQEGNTIYF
TRBJ2-2	many	TRBV12-3/TRBV12-4	TRBD2	TGTGCCAGCAGTTTAAGTCTAGCGGGGGTCACCGGGGAGCTGTTTTTT	CASSLSLAGVTGELFF
TRBJ2-2	many	TRBV5-1	-	TGCGCCAGCAGCTACAGGACTGAGAACACCGGGGAGCTGTTTTTT	CASSYRTENTGELFF
TRBJ2-5	many	TRBV20-1	-	TGCAGTGCTAGGGACGCAAGAACCCAAGAGACCCAGTACTTC	CSARDARTQETQYF
TRBJ2-1	many	TRBV10-3	-	TGTGCCATCAGTGAGGACTCAACCCTCTACAATGAGCAGTTCTTC	CAISEDSTLYNEQFF
TRBJ1-1	few	TRBV5-4	-	TGTGCCAGCAGCTCCCTCTCATTGGACACTGAAGCTTTCTTT	CASSSLSLDTEAFF
TRBJ2-6	-	TRBV15	-	TGTGCCACCCAAGAGAGCTCTGGGGCCAACGTCCTGACTTTC	CATQESSGANVLTF
TRBJ1-5	-	TRBV7-8	-	TGTGCCAGCAGCCCAGATAAGCAGCCCCAGCATTTT	CASSPDKQPQHF
TRBJ2-3	-	TRBV11-2	-	TGTGCCAGCAGCTTAGTCTTTCCGACCACAGATACGCAGTATTTT	CASSLVFPTTDTQYF
TRBJ1-1	many	TRBV5-1	TRBD1	TGCGCCAGCAGCTTGCGGACAGGGATGAACACTGAAGCTTTCTTT	CASSLRTGMNTEAFF
TRBJ2-2	many	TRBV25-1	-	TGTGCCAGCAGTGTGATTTTCGGGGAGCTGTTTTTT	CASSVIFGELFF
TRBJ1-1	few	TRBV30	-	TGTGCCTGGATCCAGGGGAACACTGAAGCTTTCTTT	CAWIQGNTEAFF
TRBJ2-5	many	TRBV7-2	-	TGTGCCAGCAGCCCCCAGGGATTGGAGACCCAGTACTTC	CASSPQGLETQYF
TRBJ1-4	many	TRBV5-6	TRBD1	TGTGCCAGCAGCGAAACAGGGGCGACTAATGAAAAACTGTTTTTT	CASSETGATNEKLFF
TRBJ2-7	many	TRBV6-1	TRBD1	TGTGCCAGCAGACCGGGACAGGCAGACGAGCAGTACTTC	CASRPGQADEQYF
TRBJ1-5	-	TRBV3-1	TRBD1	TGTGCCACCAGCCAAGGAGGAGGGGGCGGTAGCAATCAGCCCCAGCATTTT	CATSQGGGGGSNQPQHF
TRBJ1-2	many	TRBV4-3	-	TGCGCCAGCAGCCTTTATCTTATTTCTCAGGGCGGCGATAACTATGGCTACACCTTC	CASSLYLISQGGDNYGYTF
TRBJ1-1	many	TRBV10-2	TRBD1	TGCGCCAGCAGTGAGACCGGGACAGGGGGCACTGAAGCTTTCTTT	CASSETGTGGTEAFF
TRBJ2-7	many	TRBV4-1	TRBD2	TGCGCCAGCAGCCCCACCCATCGACTAGCGGGGATCTACGAGCAGTACTTC	CASSPTHRLAGIYEQYF
TRBJ1-1	many	TRBV7-9	TRBD1	TGTGCCAGCAGCCCGCGGACAGGGGGCTTGAACACTGAAGCTTTCTTT	CASSPRTGGLNTEAFF
TRBJ2-2	many	TRBV27	-	TGTGCCAGCAGTTTATCCTACAGGGACACCGGGGAGCTGTTTTTT	CASSLSYRDTGELFF
TRBJ2-2	many	TRBV9	-	TGTGCCAGCAGCGTAGTCGCTAGCTTCCTGAACACCGGGGAGCTGTTTTTT	CASSVVASFLNTGELFF
TRBJ2-1	many	TRBV12-3/TRBV12-4	-	TGTGCCAGCAGTTTCAGGCCCGCTCCCCACAATGAGCAGTTCTTC	CASSFRPAPHNEQFF
TRBJ2-3	many	TRBV12-3/TRBV12-4	TRBD2	TGTGCCAGCAGTTTGGGGGGACTAGTAACTGGCACAGATACGCAGTATTTT	CASSLGGLVTGTDTQYF
TRBJ2-1	few	TRBV5-1	-	TGCGCCAGCAGCTGGACCTCCTCCAGGTTATCCTACAATGAGCAGTTCTTC	CASSWTSSRLSYNEQFF
TRBJ2-1	few	TRBV12-3/TRBV12-4	TRBD2	TGTGCCAGCGATTGGATAGCGGGTCGCCACAATGAGCAGTTCTTC	CASDWIAGRHNEQFF
TRBJ1-2	many	TRBV5-1	-	TGCGCCAGCAGCTTGCTTCCGGGGACCCCCTATGGCTACACCTTC	CASSLLPGTPYGYTF
TRBJ1-1	many	TRBV6-5	-	TGTGCCAGCAGTAACCCTCACGTCTCTGAAGCTTTCTTT	CASSNPHVSEAFF
TRBJ2-7	few	TRBV10-3	-	TGTGCCATCAGTGATTTGGGCTACGAGCAGTACTTC	CAISDLGYEQYF
TRBJ2-6	-	TRBV4-3	-	TGCGCCAGCAGCCAAGATTCCCAGGGCCTCAAGCGCGGGGCCAACGTCCTGACTTTC	CASSQDSQGLKRGANVLTF
TRBJ1-1	-	TRBV6-2/TRBV6-3	-	TGTGCCAGTTCACATGGGGAAGCTTTCTTT	CASSHGEAFF
TRBJ2-3	many	TRBV6-6	-	TGTGCCAGCAGCCCCGTGGGTCCGTCAGGGCAGTATTTT	CASSPVGPSGQYF
TRBJ1-1	many	TRBV5-1	-	TGCGCCAGCAGCTTCGACGGGACTGAAGCTTTCTTT	CASSFDGTEAFF
TRBJ2-5	many	TRBV12-3/TRBV12-4	-	TGTGCCAGCACCCCGGACAGTGAGAAGACCCAGTACTTC	CASTPDSEKTQYF
TRBJ1-2	many	TRBV12-3/TRBV12-4	TRBD1	TGTGCCAGCAGGCTAGGGACAGGGTCCTATGGCTACACCTTC	CASRLGTGSYGYTF
TRBJ2-1	-	TRBV5-1	-	TGCGCCAGCAGCTTGCAGGGATCCAACTTAATGGAGCAGTTCTTC	CASSLQGSNLMEQFF
TRBJ2-2	-	TRBV5-1	-	TGCGCCAGCAGCTTGGATCCGACGAACACCGGGGAGCTGTTTTTT	CASSLDPTNTGELFF
TRBJ2-1	-	TRBV18	TRBD1	TGTGCCAGCTCACCACTCGGGACAGGGAACTACAATGAGCAGTTCTTC	CASSPLGTGNYNEQFF
TRBJ1-6	many	TRBV18	-	TGTGCCAGCTCACCACCGAACAGGGTTGAGTCACCCCTCCACTTT	CASSPPNRVESPLHF
TRBJ1-5	many	TRBV6-6	TRBD1	TGTGCCAGCAGCACAGGGGTCAATCAGCCCCAGCATTTT	CASSTGVNQPQHF
TRBJ2-1	-	TRBV20-1	TRBD2	TGCAGTGCTAGCGCGGGGGTTGAGCAGTTCTTC	CSASAGVEQFF
TRBJ2-2	once	TRBV7-2	TRBD2	TGTGCCAGCAGCCTCCGCCTCCGGGACTACTACACCGGGGAGCTGTTTTTT	CASSLRLRDYYTGELFF